This TCR beta chain was identified during a study of type 1 regulatory T cells. Overall study context: This in vitro CD4 product, T-allo10, is enriched for Tr1 cells and alloantigen-specific.

Germline values: CDR1 SGDLS, CDR2 YYNGEE. Losses at the gene ends were 5 bases for V and 1 base for J; bases not matched to a gene: 8. There are 17 residues in the CDR3. This clonotype was observed a few times. TCRdb processed the reads anew with MiXCR; each CDR3 protein has one entry. The sample comprises 75,000 to 100,000 distinct CDR3 sequences, roughly 31% of which are singletons, and 2% to 2.5% rests with the top ten. This clonotype originated in a human donor in good health. The J gene is TRBJ2-2, the V gene TRBV9; 10 bases align to TRBD2. What was sequenced was CD4+ T cells, either the whole sample or a sorted fraction (not recorded which). The CDR3 nucleotides are TGTGCCAGCAGTTCGATAGCGGGAGGTCTGAACACCGGGGAGCTGTTTTTT. This translates into CASSSIAGGLNTGELFF. The full variable domain, completed using reference TRBV9 and TRBJ2-2, is DSGVTQTPKHLITATGQRVTLRCSPRSGDLSVYWYQQSLDQGLQFLIQYYNGEERAKGNILERFSAQQFPDLHSELNLSSLELGDSALYFCASSSIAGGLNTGELFFGEGSRLTVL.